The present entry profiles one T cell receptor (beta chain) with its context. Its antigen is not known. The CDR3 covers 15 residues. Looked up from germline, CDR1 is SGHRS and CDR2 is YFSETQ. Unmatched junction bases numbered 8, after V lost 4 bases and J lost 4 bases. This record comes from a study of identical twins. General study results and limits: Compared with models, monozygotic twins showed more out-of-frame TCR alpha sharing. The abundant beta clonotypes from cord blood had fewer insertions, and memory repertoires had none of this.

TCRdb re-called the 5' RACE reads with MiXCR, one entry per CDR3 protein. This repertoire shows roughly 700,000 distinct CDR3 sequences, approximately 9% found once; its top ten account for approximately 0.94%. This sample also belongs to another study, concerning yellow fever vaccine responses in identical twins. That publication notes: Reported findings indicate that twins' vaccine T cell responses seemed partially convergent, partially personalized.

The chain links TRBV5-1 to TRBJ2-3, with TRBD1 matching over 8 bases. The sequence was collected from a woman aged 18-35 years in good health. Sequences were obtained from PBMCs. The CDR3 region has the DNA TGCGCCAGCAGCATCCGGGACAGGTTTCCAGATACGCAGTATTTT. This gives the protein CASSIRDRFPDTQYF.